What follows is one TCR beta chain and its context. Profiling relied on immunoSEQ multiplex PCR, and the TCRdb table lists in-frame clones only, not all of them. The sample lists some 99,000 clones; approximately 90% were seen once. The data are from a study of control samples from healthy donors and cancer patients. The sequencing sample was made of blood. This receptor was obtained from a human donor in good health. The donor label of this sample is uncertain.

The CDR3 loop is CASSRGEGNTEAFF. Written as DNA, the CDR3 is TGTGCCAGCAGTCGTGGGGAGGGAAACACTGAAGCTTTCTTT. The chain is built from TRBV2 and TRBJ1-1; D unresolved. The CDR3 runs to 14 residues. Germline V gene sequence: CDR1 SNHLY, CDR2 FYNNEI. V was trimmed by 5 bases and J by 2 bases, leaving 12 bases between them.